This entry lists 10 T cell receptor beta chains sequenced from one sample in a study of regulatory T cells in long-lasting Graves disease. For TCR beta, libraries came from iRepertoire HTBI primers and Arm-PCR of CDR3 regions. TCRdb analysed the multiplex PCR reads with MiXCR anew, one entry per CDR3 protein. The sample has 350,000 to 500,000 distinct CDR3 sequences, roughly 15% seen once. Described time point: newly diagnosed GD, antithyroid drugs for less than 3 months. The TCR library used RNA extracted from PBMCs. The sample also formed part of further work on T cells in Graves' hyperthyroidism and ophthalmopathy.

The material sequenced was peripheral blood mononuclear cells (PBMCs), taken at new diagnosis, from a patient treated with antithyroid drugs. The receptors shown here come from a woman younger than 30 with Graves disease.

This clonotype occurred many times. The V and J genes are TRBV7-3 and TRBJ2-1; D is unresolved. Germline V gene lookup returns CDR1 SGHTA and CDR2 FQGTGA. V was shortened by 5 bases and J by 5 bases, with 13 bases between the two germline ends. The CDR3 runs to 14 residues. CDR3 loop: CASSTSGIHNEQFF. CDR3 DNA: TGTGCCAGCAGCACTTCTGGGATTCACAATGAGCAGTTCTTC.

In its sample, this clonotype was seen many times. The chain has TRBV2 and TRBJ2-1; D gene unclear. Germline CDR1 reads SNHLY; CDR2 reads FYNNEI. V was cut by 6 bases and J by 0 bases, with 18 bases left in between. CDR3 length: 17 amino acids. The CDR3 DNA reads TGTGCCAGCAGGGCCACTGGCGCGGCGATCTCCTACAATGAGCAGTTCTTC. It yields the protein CASRATGAAISYNEQFF.

Regarding this clonotype: A much larger clone lies one base from this, so it may be a read error. The V and J genes are TRBV11-3 and TRBJ2-1, with TRBD2 matching over 11 bases. There are 18 residues in the CDR3. In germline, CDR1 is SGHNT, CDR2 YENEEA. Losses at the gene ends were 5 bases for V and 10 bases for J; bases not matched to a gene: 19. The CDR3 is CASSAQPWLAGGTHEQFF. The CDR3 region has the DNA TGTGCCAGCAGCGCCCAGCCATGGCTAGCGGGAGGAACCCACGAGCAGTTCTTC.

The table lists this clonotype with many counts. The V call is TRBV28, the J call TRBJ2-7; a possible D gene is TRBD1 (5 bases). The CDR3 has 13 residues. V lost 6 bases and J 1 base, leaving 10 bases between the germline ends. CDR1 and CDR2 (germline): MDHEN, SYDVKM. The CDR3 DNA follows: TGTGCCAGCAGCGAACCAGGGTCCTACGAGCAGTACTTC. This translates into CASSEPGSYEQYF.

The rearrangement joins TRBV2 to TRBJ1-2; 7 bases are a match to TRBD1. Losses at the gene ends were 5 bases for V and 4 bases for J; bases not matched to a gene: 7. The CDR3 runs to 14 residues. Germline values: CDR1 SNHLY, CDR2 FYNNEI. CDR3 loop: CASSKDRVGYGYTF. The CDR3 DNA reads TGTGCCAGCAGTAAAGACAGGGTGGGCTATGGCTACACCTTC.

Ten or more counts support this clonotype. This rearrangement joins TRBV11-2 to TRBJ1-1, with D hard to call. The germline gives CDR1 SGHAT, CDR2 FQNNGV. Trimming stripped 0 bases from V and 0 bases from J, with 14 bases between. This CDR3 has 17 residues. CDR3 region: CASSLEGRTSMNTEAFF. CDR3 nucleotides: TGTGCCAGCAGCTTAGAGGGAAGAACTTCCATGAACACTGAAGCTTTCTTT.

This clonotype was seen repeatedly, ten times or more. The rearrangement joins TRBV27 to TRBJ2-7; a possible D gene is TRBD2 (5 bases). CDR3 length: 19 amino acids. The germline CDR1 and CDR2 sequences are MNHEY and SMNVEV (reference sequence). V lost 5 bases and J lost 6, with 32 bases in between. CDR3 in amino acids: CASSPTWLQEVPLRIEQYF. The CDR3 coding sequence is TGTGCCAGCAGTCCCACCTGGTTGCAGGAGGTACCCTTAAGGATCGAGCAGTACTTC.

This clonotype was observed a few times. The chain combines TRBV9 with TRBJ1-2; 7 bases line up with TRBD1. The CDR3 extends over 14 amino acids. V lost 3 bases to trimming and J lost 4 bases; unmatched junction nucleotides: 6. CDR1 is SGDLS and CDR2 is YYNGEE in the germline V gene. The CDR3 bases are TGTGCCAGCAGCGACCAGGGGGTCGGCTATGGCTACACCTTC. Translating gives CASSDQGVGYGYTF.

This chain joins TRBV15 and TRBJ2-1, with a tentative D call TRBD2 (5 bases). Per germline, CDR1 LNHNV and CDR2 YYDKDF (reference sequence). This CDR3 contains 13 residues. Trimming left V 0 bases short and J 8 bases short, with 8 bases between. The CDR3 spells CATSRDSGYEQFF. CDR3 nucleotide sequence: TGTGCCACCAGCAGAGATTCGGGGTATGAGCAGTTCTTC. Filled out from reference TRBV15 and TRBJ2-1, the complete variable domain reads DAMVIQNPRYQVTQFGKPVTLSCSQTLNHNVMYWYQQKSSQAPKLLFHYYDKDFNNEADTPDNFQSRRPNTSFCFLDIRSPGLGDTAMYLCATSRDSGYEQFFGPGTRLTVL.

This chain joins TRBV27 and TRBJ1-6; D unclear. In germline, CDR1 is MNHEY, CDR2 SMNVEV (reference sequence). The CDR3 extends over 16 amino acids. Trimming left V 3 bases short and J 6 bases short, with 15 bases between. DNA of the CDR3: TGTGCCAGCAGTTTTTTCAGGCGCCACTTTAATTCACCCCTCCACTTT. Residues: CASSFFRRHFNSPLHF.